One and the same sample provided the 8 T cell receptor beta chains below, sequenced in a study of T cell responses to AZD1222 COVID-19 vaccine. TCRdb keeps only in-frame clones here, not all; method: immunoSEQ multiplex PCR. This sample has about 140,000 clones, with less than 95% found just once. The sequencing used peripheral blood, collected on day 0 of AZD1222 vaccination. These receptors all come from an adult in good health.

This chain joins TRBV12-5 and TRBJ1-1; TRBD1 is a possible D gene (6 bases). Germline V gives CDR1 LGHNT, CDR2 FRNRAP. This CDR3 contains 15 residues. Deletions cut 2 bases from V and 5 bases from J, with 15 bases between. The CDR3 reads CASGLPGRGITEAFF. The CDR3 DNA sequence: TGTGCTAGTGGTTTGCCCGGGAGGGGGATAACTGAAGCTTTCTTT.

J is TRBJ2-7 and V is TRBV19, with a possible D match to TRBD2 (6 bases). V lost 7 bases and J 3 bases, leaving 25 bases between the germline ends. This CDR3 contains 17 residues. CDR1 and CDR2 (germline): LNHDA, SQIVND (reference sequence). In DNA, the CDR3 is TGTGCCAGTAATAGGCAGGGAGGTTCTCTTGAAATCTACGAGCAGTACTTC. This translates into CASNRQGGSLEIYEQYF.

The chain carries TRBV19 and TRBJ1-1; D may be TRBD1 (5 bases). The CDR3 totals 14 residues. V was trimmed by 3 bases and J by 1 base, leaving 9 bases between them. Germline V lookup: CDR1 LNHDA, CDR2 SQIVND (reference sequence). The chain's CDR3 is CASSIEGTNTEAFF. In DNA, the CDR3 is TGTGCCAGTAGTATCGAGGGGACGAACACTGAAGCTTTCTTT.

The chain is built from TRBV19 and TRBJ1-6; no clear D. Germline-derived CDR1 and CDR2 are LNHDA and SQIVND (reference sequence). The CDR3 consists of 14 residues. V lost 6 bases to trimming and J lost 4 bases, with 10 bases between them. The CDR3 loop reads CASSKDLYNSPLHF. CDR3 nucleotides: TGTGCCAGTAGCAAGGACCTATATAATTCACCCCTCCACTTT. Full variable domain (remainder filled in from reference TRBV19 and TRBJ1-6): DGGITQSPKYLFRKEGQNVTLSCEQNLNHDAMYWYRQDPGQGLRLIYYSQIVNDFQKGDIAEGYSVSREKKESFPLTVTSAQKNPTAFYLCASSKDLYNSPLHFGNGTRLTVT.

This chain uses TRBV24-1 with TRBJ2-2, with D possibly TRBD2 on 6 matching bases. This CDR3 region has 16 residues. Germline V gene lookup returns CDR1 KGHDR and CDR2 SFDVKD. Trimming took 0 bases from V and 6 from J, leaving 13 bases between them. DNA for the CDR3: TGTGCCACCAGTGATTTGGCGGGGCGGGGATCCGGGGAGCTGTTTTTT. It codes for CATSDLAGRGSGELFF.

The V gene is TRBV18, the J gene TRBJ1-1; D gene unclear. The CDR3 totals 13 residues. Germline lookup yields CDR1 KGHSH and CDR2 LQKENI. V was pared by 5 bases and J by 2 bases, with 9 bases between. Here the CDR3 reads CASSFGENTEAFF. CDR3 nucleotides: TGTGCCAGCTCATTTGGGGAAAACACTGAAGCTTTCTTT.

The chain links TRBV19 to TRBJ2-1; a possible D gene is TRBD2 (5 bases). With 5 bases removed from V and 9 bases from J, the gap between germline ends came to 17 bases. Per the germline V gene, CDR1 is LNHDA and CDR2 is SQIVND (reference sequence). The CDR3 length is 14 residues. In DNA form, the CDR3 reads TGTGCCAGTAGTCTGGCGGAGGACCTCCTTGAGCAGTTCTTC. This gives the protein CASSLAEDLLEQFF.

The genes are TRBV18 and TRBJ1-1; no definite D call. Trimming left V 3 bases short and J 3 bases short, with 11 bases between. The germline V gene encodes CDR1 KGHSH and CDR2 LQKENI. This CDR3 comprises 14 residues. CDR3 nucleotide sequence: TGTGCCAGCTCACCGACAATGCAAGACACTGAAGCTTTCTTT. Translating gives CASSPTMQDTEAFF.